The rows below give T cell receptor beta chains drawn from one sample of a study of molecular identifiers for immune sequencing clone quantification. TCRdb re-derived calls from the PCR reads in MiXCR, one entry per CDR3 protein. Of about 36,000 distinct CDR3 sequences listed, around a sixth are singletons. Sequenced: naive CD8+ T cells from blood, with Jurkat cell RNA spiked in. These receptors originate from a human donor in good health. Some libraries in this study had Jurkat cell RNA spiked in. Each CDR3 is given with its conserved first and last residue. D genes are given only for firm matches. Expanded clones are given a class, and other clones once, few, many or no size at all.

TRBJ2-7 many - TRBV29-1 TGCAGCGTTGTCGGCGGAGTCTACGAGCAGTACTTC CSVVGGVYEQYF
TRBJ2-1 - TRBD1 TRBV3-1 TGTGCCAGCAGTCCCTTTGGGACAGGGGACCACAATGAGCAGTTCTTC CASSPFGTGDHNEQFF
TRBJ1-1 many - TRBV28 TGTGCCAGCAGTTCCCCGAGGCAGACGGAAGACACTGAAGCTTTCTTT CASSSPRQTEDTEAFF
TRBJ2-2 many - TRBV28 TGTGCCAGCGGCGGGGAGCTGTTTTTT CASGGELFF
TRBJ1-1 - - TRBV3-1 TGTGCCAGCCGCGGAGGGCTGAACACTGAAGTTTTCTTT CASRGGLNTEVFF
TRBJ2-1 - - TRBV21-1 TGTGCCAGCAGCAAAGGGGGGGAGGGCCTGGTTGAGCAGTTCTTC CASSKGGEGLVEQFF
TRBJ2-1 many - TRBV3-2 TGTGCCAGCAGCCTCTGCTGGTTCCTAGCGGACCCGGCGGGGCAGTTCTTC CASSLCWFLADPAGQFF
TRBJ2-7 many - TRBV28 TGTGCCAGCAGTTTAGCCAGGGGCCCCTACGAGCAGTACTTC CASSLARGPYEQYF
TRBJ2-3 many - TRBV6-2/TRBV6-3 TGTGCCAGCAGTTGGGATCTGTCCCGGGACACAGATACGCAGTATTTT CASSWDLSRDTDTQYF
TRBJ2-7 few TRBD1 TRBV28 TGTGCCAGCAGGAATACCGGGACAGGGGCCTACGAGCAGTACTTC CASRNTGTGAYEQYF